The text below deals with one T cell receptor beta chain. Antigen: not known. Primers: 60 Vbeta forward and 13 Jbeta reverse. Using immunoSEQ multiplex PCR, the repertoire was profiled, and TCRdb retains in-frame clones only, with some absent. Of 140,000 or so clones detected, approximately 57% appear once; the ten largest clones hold roughly 1.9%. The germline V gene encodes CDR1 GTSNPN and CDR2 SVGIG (reference sequence). The V end was cut by 5 bases, the J end by 3 bases, with 8 bases between. The CDR3 loop spans 12 amino acids. The sample comes from a study of cytomegalovirus exposure and HLA in healthy donors. Points from the study as a whole: Presence/absence analysis assumed near-uniform sequencing depth across donors.

This receptor was obtained from a male donor in good health and CMV-seronegative. The chain recombines TRBV30 with TRBJ1-3, with D uncertain. Material for sequencing was PBMCs. The CDR3 loop reads CAWVLLGNTIYF. Written as DNA, the CDR3 is TGTGCCTGGGTACTCCTTGGAAACACCATATATTTT.